The source of this T cell receptor beta chain is a study of blood T cell repertoires in COVID-19. Per the original methods: Amplification of reference gene primers was used by the study to estimate nucleated cell counts. The protocol was immunoSEQ multiplex PCR, while the TCRdb copy is restricted to in-frame clones and leaves out a portion. V and J calls and clone size come straight from that table; D and trimming were deduced from the DNA. Of 300,000 or so clones in the sample, approximately 90% were seen once. The receptor was derived from a woman aged 30 to 39 who had recovered from COVID-19. The sample was peripheral blood.

The CDR3 coding sequence is TGTGCCAGCAGTTTCGATGGACAGGGGGCCTATAATTCACCCCTCCACTTT. Its protein is CASSFDGQGAYNSPLHF. The chain recombines TRBV27 with TRBJ1-6; TRBD1 aligns across 10 bases. The V gene's germline CDR1 is MNHEY and CDR2 SMNVEV (reference sequence). CDR3 length equals 17 residues. With V trimmed by 3 bases and J by 2 bases, 4 bases remained unmatched.